This T cell receptor (beta chain) was identified in a study of molecular identifiers for immune sequencing clone quantification. Across the whole study: With replicates, the RNA of approximately 22,000 or 94,000 naive CD8 cells was split five ways and four were sequenced.

The CDR3 spans 15 residues. J gave up 1 base and V 5 bases, and 8 bases lay outside the gene matches. Looked up from germline, CDR1 is SGHTA and CDR2 is FQGNSA. Each CDR3 protein is one row after TCRdb ran MiXCR on the PCR reads. This table has some 650,000 distinct CDR3 sequences, just under 20% appearing once. This chain links TRBV7-2 with TRBJ2-7; 7 nucleotides align to TRBD1. The source material was naive CD8+ T cells from blood, with Jurkat cell RNA spiked in. Stated subset: FACS-sorted CD8+CD4-CCR7+CD45RA+ naive T cells. The TCR sequence derives from a human donor in good health. Some libraries in this study had Jurkat cell RNA spiked in. The CDR3, as DNA: TGTGCCAGCAGCGTCCCCGGGACAGCGTCCTACGAGCAGTACTTC. Its protein product is CASSVPGTASYEQYF.